This TCR beta chain stems from a study of blood T cell repertoires in COVID-19. Study-level background: Some COVID-19 samples were acute and others convalescent; all came from the United States, Italy and Spain. Nucleic acid was either cDNA or gDNA, and it came from T cells, B-cell-depleted T cells, or PBMCs.

Sequencing used immunoSEQ multiplex PCR; TCRdb keeps in-frame clones, though not all of them. The sample lists under 200,000 clones, more than 80% occurring once. V dropped 0 bases and J dropped 7; count of bases not matched to a gene: 5. This CDR3 has 16 amino acids. The germline V gene encodes CDR1 KGHSH and CDR2 LQKENI. Sequenced material: peripheral blood. This chain uses TRBV18 with TRBJ2-2, with 10 bases lining up with TRBD1. The origin of this receptor is a man aged 45-60 years with acute or convalescent COVID-19. The CDR3 loop reads CASSPPPTGGSGELFF. DNA of the CDR3: TGTGCCAGCTCACCACCCCCGACAGGGGGCAGCGGGGAGCTGTTTTTT.